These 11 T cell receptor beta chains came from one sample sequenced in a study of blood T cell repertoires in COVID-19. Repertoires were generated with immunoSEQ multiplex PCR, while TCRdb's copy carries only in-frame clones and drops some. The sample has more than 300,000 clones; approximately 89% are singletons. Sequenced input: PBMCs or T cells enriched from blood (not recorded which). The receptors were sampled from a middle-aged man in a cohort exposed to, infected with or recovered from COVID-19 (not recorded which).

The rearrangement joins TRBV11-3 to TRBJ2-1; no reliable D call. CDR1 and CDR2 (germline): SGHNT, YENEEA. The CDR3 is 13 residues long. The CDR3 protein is CAQPGEPYNEQFF. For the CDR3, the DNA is TGTGCTCAACCGGGTGAACCCTACAATGAGCAGTTCTTC.

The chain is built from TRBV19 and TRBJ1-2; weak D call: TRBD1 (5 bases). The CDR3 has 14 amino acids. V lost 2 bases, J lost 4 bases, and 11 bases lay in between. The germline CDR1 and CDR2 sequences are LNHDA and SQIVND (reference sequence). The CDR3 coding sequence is TGTGCCAGTAGTATAATTGGCGACAGCTATGGCTACACCTTC. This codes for CASSIIGDSYGYTF.

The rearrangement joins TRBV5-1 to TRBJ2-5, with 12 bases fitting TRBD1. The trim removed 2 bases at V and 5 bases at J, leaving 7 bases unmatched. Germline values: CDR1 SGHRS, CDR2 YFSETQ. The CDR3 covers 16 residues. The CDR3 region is CASSFTGTGGMETQYF. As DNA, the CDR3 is TGCGCCAGCAGCTTCACCGGGACAGGGGGCATGGAGACCCAGTACTTC.

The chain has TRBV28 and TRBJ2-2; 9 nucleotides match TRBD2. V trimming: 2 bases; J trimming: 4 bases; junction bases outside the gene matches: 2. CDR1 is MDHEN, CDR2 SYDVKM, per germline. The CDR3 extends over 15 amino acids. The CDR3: CASSLAGGFTGELFF. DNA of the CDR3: TGTGCCAGCAGTTTAGCGGGAGGGTTCACCGGGGAGCTGTTTTTT.

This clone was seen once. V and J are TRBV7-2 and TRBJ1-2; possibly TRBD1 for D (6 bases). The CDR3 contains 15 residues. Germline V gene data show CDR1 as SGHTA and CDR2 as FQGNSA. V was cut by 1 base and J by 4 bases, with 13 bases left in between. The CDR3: CASSLVTQGSYGYTF. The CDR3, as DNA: TGTGCCAGCAGCTTAGTGACACAGGGATCCTATGGCTACACCTTC. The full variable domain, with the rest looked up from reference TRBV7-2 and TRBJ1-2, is GAGVSQSPSNKVTEKGKDVELRCDPISGHTALYWYRQSLGQGLEFLIYFQGNSAPDKSGLPSDRFSAERTGGSVSTLTIQRTQQEDSAVYLCASSLVTQGSYGYTFGSGTRLTVV.

CDR3 coding DNA: TGCGCCAGCAGCCCAGGGGCACGAAATGAGCAGTTCTTC. Translated, it gives CASSPGARNEQFF. This chain joins TRBV10-2 and TRBJ2-1; D possibly corresponds to TRBD1 (6 bases). Per germline, CDR1 WSHSY and CDR2 SAAADI. V shed 6 bases and J shed 7 bases, with 13 bases lying between them. This CDR3 is 13 amino acids long.

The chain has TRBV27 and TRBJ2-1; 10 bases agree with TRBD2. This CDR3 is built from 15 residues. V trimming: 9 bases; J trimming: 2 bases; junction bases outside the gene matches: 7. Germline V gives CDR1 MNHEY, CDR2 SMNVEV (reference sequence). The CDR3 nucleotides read TGTGCCAGTCGGGCTAGCGGGAGCGCCTACAATGAGCAGTTCTTC. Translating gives CASRASGSAYNEQFF.

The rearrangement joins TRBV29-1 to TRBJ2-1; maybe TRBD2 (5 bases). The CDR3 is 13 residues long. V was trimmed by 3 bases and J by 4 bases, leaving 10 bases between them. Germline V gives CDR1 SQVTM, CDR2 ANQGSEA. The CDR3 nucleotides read TGCAGCGTTGACGGACTGAGTTACAATGAGCAGTTCTTC. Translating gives CSVDGLSYNEQFF.

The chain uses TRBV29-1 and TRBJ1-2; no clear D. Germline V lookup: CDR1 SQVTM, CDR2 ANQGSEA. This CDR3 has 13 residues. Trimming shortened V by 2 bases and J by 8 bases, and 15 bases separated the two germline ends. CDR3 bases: TGCAGCGTTGAATTCGCTGGCCTCTGGGGCTACACCTTC. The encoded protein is CSVEFAGLWGYTF.

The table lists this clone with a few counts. CDR3 coding DNA: TGTGCCAGCAGTTCTACGGGGAACACCGGGGAGCTGTTTTTT. Its protein is CASSSTGNTGELFF. The V gene is TRBV2, the J gene TRBJ2-2; D not certain. This CDR3 comprises 14 residues. V dropped 5 bases and J dropped 1 base, with 8 bases sitting between them. The germline V gene encodes CDR1 SNHLY and CDR2 FYNNEI. Filled out from reference TRBV2 and TRBJ2-2, the complete variable domain reads EPEVTQTPSHQVTQMGQEVILRCVPISNHLYFYWYRQILGQKVEFLVSFYNNEISEKSEIFDDQFSVERPDGSNFTLKIRSTKLEDSAMYFCASSSTGNTGELFFGEGSRLTVL.

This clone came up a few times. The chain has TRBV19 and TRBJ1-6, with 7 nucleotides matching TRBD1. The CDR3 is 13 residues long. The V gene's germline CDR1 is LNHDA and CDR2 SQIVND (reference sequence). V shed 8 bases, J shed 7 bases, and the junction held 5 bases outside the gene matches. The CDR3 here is CASADRTNSPLHF. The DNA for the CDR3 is TGTGCCAGTGCGGACAGGACCAATTCACCCCTCCACTTT.